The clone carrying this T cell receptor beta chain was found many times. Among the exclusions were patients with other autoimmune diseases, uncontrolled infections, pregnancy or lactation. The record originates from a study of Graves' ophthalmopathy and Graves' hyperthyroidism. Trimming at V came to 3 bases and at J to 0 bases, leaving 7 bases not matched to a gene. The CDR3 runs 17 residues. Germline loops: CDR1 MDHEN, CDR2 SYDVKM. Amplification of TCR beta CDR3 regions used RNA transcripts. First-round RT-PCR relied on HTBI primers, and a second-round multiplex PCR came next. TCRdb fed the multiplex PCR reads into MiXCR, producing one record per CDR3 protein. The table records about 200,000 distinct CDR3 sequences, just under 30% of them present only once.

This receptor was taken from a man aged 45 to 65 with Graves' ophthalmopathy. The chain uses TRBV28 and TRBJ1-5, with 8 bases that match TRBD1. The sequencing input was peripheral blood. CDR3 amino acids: CASSFPLDRGSNQPQHF. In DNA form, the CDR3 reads TGTGCCAGCAGTTTCCCCCTCGACAGGGGTAGCAATCAGCCCCAGCATTTT.